This T cell receptor beta chain is drawn from a study of blood T cell repertoires in COVID-19. Across the study: Collection of acute and convalescent COVID-19 samples took place in the United States, Italy and Spain. PBMCs, B-cell-depleted T cells, or T cells were the source of the cDNA or gDNA that made up the material.

Methods used by the authors: Estimation of nucleated cell counts was performed using reference gene primer amplification. Repertoires were generated with immunoSEQ multiplex PCR, while TCRdb's copy carries only in-frame clones and drops some. V and J calls and clone size are given by that table; D and trimming were obtained from the DNA. This sample has 250,000 to 300,000 clones, with around 80% found just once. Losses at the gene ends were 2 bases for V and 5 bases for J; bases not matched to a gene: 9. Germline V gene lookup returns CDR1 SGHNT and CDR2 YYREEE (reference sequence). The CDR3 runs to 16 residues.

The receptor comes from a man in his sixties with acute or convalescent COVID-19. The chain uses TRBV5-4 and TRBJ2-1, with TRBD2 matching 8 bases. Sequencing was carried out using peripheral blood. The CDR3 DNA is TGTGCCAGCAGCTTTTACTCCGGGGGGGCCCACAATGAGCAGTTCTTC. This gives the protein CASSFYSGGAHNEQFF.